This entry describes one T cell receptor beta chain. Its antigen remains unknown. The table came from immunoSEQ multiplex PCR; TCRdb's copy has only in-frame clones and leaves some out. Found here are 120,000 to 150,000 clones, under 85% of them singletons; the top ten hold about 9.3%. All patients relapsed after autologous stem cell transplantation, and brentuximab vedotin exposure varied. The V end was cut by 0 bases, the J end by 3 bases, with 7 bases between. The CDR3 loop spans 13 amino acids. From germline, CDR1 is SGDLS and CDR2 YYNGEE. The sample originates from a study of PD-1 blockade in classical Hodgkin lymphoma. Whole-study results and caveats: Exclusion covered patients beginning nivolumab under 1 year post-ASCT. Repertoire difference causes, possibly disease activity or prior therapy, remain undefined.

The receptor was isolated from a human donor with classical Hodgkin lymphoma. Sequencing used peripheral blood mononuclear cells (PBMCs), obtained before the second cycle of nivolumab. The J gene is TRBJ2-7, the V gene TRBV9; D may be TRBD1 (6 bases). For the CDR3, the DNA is TGTGCCAGCAGCGTAGAGGGACACTACGAGCAGTACTTC. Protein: CASSVEGHYEQYF.